The clone carrying this T cell receptor (beta chain) turned up a few times. The antigen remains undetermined. Every TCR beta cDNA library bore unique molecular identifiers. T cells numbering roughly 1 to 10 million yielded 500,000 to 550,000 cDNA molecules. TCRdb re-derived calls from the PCR reads in MiXCR, one entry per CDR3 protein. Among 350,000 to 500,000 distinct CDR3 sequences, approximately 37% were seen once, and the ten largest hold 6.5% to 8%. CDR1 and CDR2 (germline): SQVTM, ANQGSEA. Trimming took off 6 bases at V and 3 bases at J, with 19 bases between the two ends. The CDR3 totals 15 residues. The data were taken from a study of post-analysis software for immune sequencing data. The study's findings and limits: Analysis by F measure revealed that same-batch samples clustered strongly together. A significant reduction in normalized Chao1 diversity was observed in multiple sclerosis patients versus controls. Among roughly five TRBV segments more frequent in patients than controls were TRBV5-6, TRBV5-1 and TRBV20-1.

The specimen was blood. The sequence was obtained from a girl aged 2-10 years with multiple sclerosis. The chain combines TRBV29-1 with TRBJ2-3, with a weak D call TRBD1 (6 bases). This CDR3 reads CSVVSNRDFTDTQYF. The CDR3 coding sequence is TGCAGCGTAGTTTCGAACAGGGATTTTACAGATACGCAGTATTTT.